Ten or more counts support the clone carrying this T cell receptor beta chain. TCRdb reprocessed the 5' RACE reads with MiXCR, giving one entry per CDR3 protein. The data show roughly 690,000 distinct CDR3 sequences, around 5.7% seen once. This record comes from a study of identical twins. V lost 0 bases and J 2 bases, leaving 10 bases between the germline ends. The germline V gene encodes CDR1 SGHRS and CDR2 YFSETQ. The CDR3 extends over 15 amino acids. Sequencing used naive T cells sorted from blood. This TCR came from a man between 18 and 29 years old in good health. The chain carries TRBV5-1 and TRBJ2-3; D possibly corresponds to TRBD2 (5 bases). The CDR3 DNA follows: TGCGCCAGCAGCTTGGCCGGGGATTACACAGATACGCAGTATTTT. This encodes CASSLAGDYTDTQYF.